This TCR beta chain was observed in a study of beta chain features in type 1 diabetes. The wider study: Examined across all samples were some 110,000,000 sorted cells. Broader study findings: Shortening that was moderate but significant affected the TCRB CDR3s of Type 1 diabetes patients in all four CD4+ subsets.

This clone was observed a few times. Its target is not known. Other DNA sequences of this sample code for an identical CDR3. Every bit of the isolated RNA underwent reverse transcription, so sequencing read expressed TCRB transcripts. Sequenced by immunoSEQ multiplex PCR; TCRdb stores in-frame clones only, minus some. The repertoire holds hundreds of thousands of clones, 9.3% seen once, with 1% in the top ten. The V and J ends lost 6 bases and 5 bases respectively, with 7 bases between them. CDR3 length equals 11 residues. Germline values: CDR1 MNHEY, CDR2 SVGAGI. Every participating donor gave one draw, a heparinised blood sample averaging around 0.11 L. Based on CD45RO/CCR7/CD25/CD127/CD95/CD27, CD4+ regulatory, stem cell-like memory, naive and central memory cells were sorted. Purity exceeded 98% in all sorted populations.

Sequencing used central memory CD4+ T cells from blood. This receptor was obtained from a man aged 30 to 45 with type 1 diabetes. The rearrangement links TRBV6-5 to TRBJ2-5; D is unclear. The CDR3 coding sequence is TGTGCCAGCAGGGCCGGGGAGACCCAGTACTTC. Residues: CASRAGETQYF.